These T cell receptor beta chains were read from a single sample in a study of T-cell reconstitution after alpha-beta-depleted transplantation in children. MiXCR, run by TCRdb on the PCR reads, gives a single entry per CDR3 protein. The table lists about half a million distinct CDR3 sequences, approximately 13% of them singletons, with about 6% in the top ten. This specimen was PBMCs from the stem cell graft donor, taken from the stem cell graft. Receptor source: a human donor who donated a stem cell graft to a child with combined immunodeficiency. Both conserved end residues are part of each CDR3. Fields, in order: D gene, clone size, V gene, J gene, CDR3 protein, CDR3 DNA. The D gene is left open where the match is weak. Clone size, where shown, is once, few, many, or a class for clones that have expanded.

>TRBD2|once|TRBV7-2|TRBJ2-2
CASSFGFTGGAGELFF
TGTGCCAGCAGCTTCGGTTTCACGGGGGGGGCCGGGGAGCTGTTTTTT
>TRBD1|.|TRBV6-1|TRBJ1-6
CASSPDRGLNYNSPLHF
TGTGCCAGCAGCCCCGACAGGGGGTTGAACTATAATTCACCCCTCCACTTT
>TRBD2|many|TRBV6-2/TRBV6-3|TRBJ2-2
CASSSPGLAFTGELFF
TGTGCCAGCAGTTCCCCGGGACTAGCATTCACCGGGGAGCTGTTTTTT
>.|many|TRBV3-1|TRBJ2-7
CASSQEGQGSYEQYF
TGTGCCAGCAGCCAAGAGGGGCAGGGGAGTTACGAGCAGTACTTC
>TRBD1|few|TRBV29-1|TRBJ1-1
CSVGGPGGPKMNTEAFF
TGCAGCGTTGGGGGGCCAGGGGGCCCCAAAATGAACACTGAAGCTTTCTTT
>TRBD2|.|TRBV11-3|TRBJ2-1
CASSSWTSGSSSEQFF
TGTGCCAGCAGCTCCTGGACTAGCGGGAGTAGTAGTGAGCAGTTCTTC
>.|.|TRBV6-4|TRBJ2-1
CASSDSGESSYNEQFF
TGTGCCAGCAGTGACTCGGGAGAAAGCTCCTACAATGAGCAGTTCTTC
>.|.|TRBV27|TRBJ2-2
CASSTTGGNTGELFF
TGTGCCAGCAGCACAACGGGGGGCAACACCGGGGAGCTGTTTTTT
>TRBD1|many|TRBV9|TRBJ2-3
CASSASGTGAGTDTQYF
TGTGCCAGCAGCGCCTCCGGGACAGGGGCGGGCACAGATACGCAGTATTTT
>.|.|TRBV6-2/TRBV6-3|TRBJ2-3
CASRNAPRGGTDTQYF
TGTGCCAGCAGAAACGCACCACGGGGAGGCACAGATACGCAGTATTTT
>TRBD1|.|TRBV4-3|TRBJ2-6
CASSHRTGTGANVLTF
TGCGCCAGCAGCCACCGGACAGGGACTGGGGCCAACGTCCTGACTTTC
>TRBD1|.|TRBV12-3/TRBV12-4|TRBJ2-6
CASSLGRQGLPGANVLTF
TGTGCCAGCAGTTTAGGGCGACAGGGCTTACCTGGGGCCAACGTCCTGACTTTC
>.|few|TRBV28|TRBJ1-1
CASSRSLGGARKAEAFF
TGTGCCAGCAGCCGCTCCCTGGGGGGGGCGAGAAAGGCAGAAGCTTTCTTT
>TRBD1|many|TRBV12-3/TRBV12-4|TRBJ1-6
CASSRDSYNSPLHF
TGTGCCAGCAGCCGGGACAGCTATAATTCACCCCTCCACTTT
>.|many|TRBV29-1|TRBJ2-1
CSVESAHRGEGEQFF
TGCAGCGTTGAGTCGGCCCACAGGGGGGAGGGTGAGCAGTTCTTC
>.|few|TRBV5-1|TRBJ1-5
CASSFRTQSNQPQHF
TGCGCCAGCAGCTTTCGTACACAGAGCAATCAGCCCCAGCATTTT
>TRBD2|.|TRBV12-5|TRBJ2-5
CASGLHGTREETQYF
TGTGCTAGTGGTTTGCACGGGACTAGAGAGGAGACCCAGTACTTC
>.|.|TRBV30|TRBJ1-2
CAWSGRVGYTF
TGTGCCTGGAGTGGCAGGGTTGGCTACACCTTC
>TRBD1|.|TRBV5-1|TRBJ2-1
CASSLTSTGGKNEQFF
TGCGCCAGCAGCCTGACCTCGACAGGGGGAAAGAATGAGCAGTTCTTC
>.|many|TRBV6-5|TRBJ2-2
CASRDQPEELFF
TGTGCCAGCAGAGATCAACCGGAGGAGCTGTTTTTT
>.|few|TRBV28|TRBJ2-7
CASAGVGLKSYEQYF
TGTGCCAGCGCCGGGGTGGGGCTAAAAAGCTACGAGCAGTACTTC
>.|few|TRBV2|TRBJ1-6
CASSEIRSGSPLHF
TGTGCCAGCAGTGAAATAAGATCGGGTTCACCCCTCCACTTT
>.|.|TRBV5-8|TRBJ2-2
CASSAQLGARNTGELFF
TGTGCCAGCAGCGCTCAGTTGGGGGCCAGAAACACCGGGGAGCTGTTTTTT
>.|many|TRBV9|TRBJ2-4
CASSVGGAKNIQYF
TGTGCCAGCAGCGTAGGGGGGGCCAAAAACATTCAGTACTTC
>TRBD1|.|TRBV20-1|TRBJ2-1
CSARRSGRGSDEQFF
TGCAGTGCTAGGCGCTCGGGCAGGGGGAGCGATGAGCAGTTCTTC
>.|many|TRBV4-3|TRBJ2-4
CASSQDMGLAKNIQYF
TGCGCCAGCAGCCAAGATATGGGGTTGGCCAAAAACATTCAGTACTTC
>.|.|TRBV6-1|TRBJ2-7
CASSKDRTTLSHYEQYF
TGTGCCAGCAGCAAAGACCGCACTACCCTATCCCACTACGAGCAGTACTTC
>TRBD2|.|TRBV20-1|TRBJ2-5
CSAPPWTSGRAVETQYF
TGCAGTGCTCCCCCTTGGACTAGCGGGAGGGCCGTAGAGACCCAGTACTTC
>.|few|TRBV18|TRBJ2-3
CASSPGGLADTQYF
TGTGCCAGCTCACCGGGGGGTTTGGCAGATACGCAGTATTTT